This T cell receptor (beta chain) was profiled in a study of blood T cell repertoires in COVID-19. V lost 6 bases, J lost 3 bases, and 7 bases stayed unmatched. Looked up from germline, CDR1 is WSHSY and CDR2 is SAAADI. The CDR3 consists of 14 residues. The protocol was immunoSEQ multiplex PCR, while the TCRdb copy is restricted to in-frame clones and leaves out a portion. The sample has some 200,000 clones; 86% are singletons. The source is a man aged 45-65 years with acute or convalescent COVID-19. Source material: peripheral blood. This chain uses TRBV10-2 with TRBJ1-1; 7 nucleotides align to TRBD1. The CDR3 sequence is CASRGQLMDTEAFF. DNA for the CDR3: TGCGCCAGCAGGGGACAGCTCATGGACACTGAAGCTTTCTTT.